This T cell receptor beta chain was obtained from a study of T cells in Graves' hyperthyroidism and ophthalmopathy. Study results and limitations: The model anticipated ophthalmopathy a median around six months pre-onset. Blood samples included most of the expanded thyroid clonotypes exceeding 0.001.

TCR beta CDR3 sequences were amplified from RNA transcripts. First-round RT-PCR targeting the TCR CDR3 was performed with the HTBI primer set. TCRdb fed the multiplex PCR reads into MiXCR, producing one record per CDR3 protein. Of some 350,000 distinct CDR3 sequences in the sample, around 15% were seen once. This clonotype was counted ten times or more. The antigen remains unidentified. The CDR3 runs to 14 residues. V gave up 5 bases and J gave up 7 bases; unmatched junction bases: 7. Germline V gene lookup returns CDR1 SGHTA and CDR2 FQGNSA. Disease lasting under 3 months, a NOSPECS grade of at least 4, and a Clinical Activity Score of at least 3 were features of the ophthalmopathy patients. Exclusion of a patient resulted from uncontrolled infection, other autoimmune disease, pregnancy or lactation.

The specimen sequenced was blood. The chain uses TRBV7-2 and TRBJ2-7; TRBD2 agrees at 11 bases. This clonotype was sampled from a middle-aged woman with Graves' ophthalmopathy. The CDR3, as DNA: TGTGCCAGCAGCGGTTTAGCTAGCGGGGGGGAGCAGTACTTC. Protein: CASSGLASGGEQYF.